The T cell receptor beta chain described here comes from a study of cytomegalovirus exposure and HLA in healthy donors. In germline, CDR1 is LNHDA, CDR2 SQIVND (reference sequence). V lost 5 bases and J lost 0; bases outside the gene matches: 8. CDR3 size: 18 residues. The PCR ran on 60 Vbeta and 13 Jbeta primers. Repertoires were generated with immunoSEQ multiplex PCR, while TCRdb's copy carries only in-frame clones and drops some. The table includes some 180,000 clones, 82% detected once. This receptor was taken from a woman aged 18-29 years in good health and CMV-seronegative. Sequencing was performed on PBMCs. V is TRBV19 and J is TRBJ2-6; 9 nucleotides match TRBD1. CDR3 nucleotides: TGTGCCAGTAGTGCGGGACAGGGATCCTTCTCTGGGGCCAACGTCCTGACTTTC. Translating gives CASSAGQGSFSGANVLTF. Supplemented by reference TRBV19 and TRBJ2-6, the full variable domain reads DGGITQSPKYLFRKEGQNVTLSCEQNLNHDAMYWYRQDPGQGLRLIYYSQIVNDFQKGDIAEGYSVSREKKESFPLTVTSAQKNPTAFYLCASSAGQGSFSGANVLTFGAGSRLTVL.